Below are 5 T cell receptor beta chains sequenced from a single sample in a study of cytomegalovirus exposure and HLA in healthy donors (dated by TCRdb to about 2017). Library creation used the immunoSEQ multiplex PCR assay. A mixture of 60 forward primers for TCR Vbeta segments and 13 reverse primers for TCR Jbeta segments was used in the multiplex PCR. The table comes from immuneACCESS by way of TCRdb, which keeps in-frame sequences with V and J called. Part of the clones is missing from these tables; in studies checked, under half for an unresolved V gene and the rest for unknown reasons. This sample has fewer than 120,000 clones in its table, and roughly 78% of those were observed once. Together, the top ten hold roughly 1.2% of the sample. Sequencing was done on a sample of PBMCs. The receptor source for this set is a woman in her thirties in good health and CMV-seronegative.

The V and J genes are TRBV14 and TRBJ2-7; a possible D gene is TRBD1 (5 bases). The V and J ends lost 5 bases and 5 bases respectively, with 16 bases between them. Per germline, CDR1 SGHDN and CDR2 FVKESK. The CDR3 covers 14 residues. The CDR3: CASSAGLGPDEQYF. The DNA for the CDR3 is TGTGCCAGCAGCGCAGGATTGGGGCCGGACGAGCAGTACTTC.

This sequence joins TRBV7-9 and TRBJ1-1; no clear D. V lost 5 bases to trimming and J lost 7 bases, with 14 bases between them. CDR3 length: 13 residues. Germline values: CDR1 SEHNR, CDR2 FQNEAQ (reference sequence). The CDR3 DNA follows: TGTGCCAGCAGCGACCGACGGAGGGATGAAGCTTTCTTT. Its translation: CASSDRRRDEAFF.

The rearrangement links TRBV7-2 to TRBJ2-3; 8 bases fit TRBD2. Germline CDR1 and CDR2: SGHTA and FQGNSA. V lost 8 bases and J lost 0; bases outside the gene matches: 7. CDR3 size: 15 residues. The CDR3 DNA sequence: TGTGCCAGCGGATCGGCGGGAGGAAGCACAGATACGCAGTATTTT. Translating gives CASGSAGGSTDTQYF.

The genes are TRBV6-6 and TRBJ1-5, with D possibly matching TRBD1 (6 bases). The CDR3 runs 16 residues. The germline CDR1 and CDR2 sequences are MNHNY and SVGAGI (reference sequence). The V end lost 0 bases, the J end lost 6 bases, and 15 bases lay between the germline ends. The CDR3 DNA reads as TGTGCCAGCAGTTACTCGGGCCCGGGACAAGGTCAGCCCCAGCATTTT. Amino acid sequence: CASSYSGPGQGQPQHF.

This clone was observed a few times. The chain recombines TRBV7-9 with TRBJ1-1; no reliable D call. V lost 5 bases and J lost 4, with 17 bases in between. This CDR3 region has 15 residues. The germline V gene encodes CDR1 SEHNR and CDR2 FQNEAQ (reference sequence). The CDR3 region has the DNA TGTGCCAGCAGCCACCCTAAGTTTCTTGGCACTGAAGCTTTCTTT. Its protein product is CASSHPKFLGTEAFF.